These T cell receptor beta chains were read from a single sample in a study of T cells in Graves' hyperthyroidism and ophthalmopathy. MiXCR, run by TCRdb on the multiplex PCR reads, gives a single entry per CDR3 protein. Here the sample spans 360,000 or so distinct CDR3 sequences, 18% being singletons. The source material was blood. These receptors originate from a woman aged 40 to 50 with Graves' ophthalmopathy. Each CDR3 is given with its conserved first and last residue. Fields, in order: clone size, CDR3 length, D gene, J gene, V gene, CDR3 protein, CDR3 DNA. A D gene is named only where the DNA matches it firmly. Clone size, where shown, is once, few, many, or a class for clones that have expanded.

clone size: many
CDR3 length: 17
D gene: -
J gene: TRBJ1-5
V gene: TRBV19
CDR3 protein: CASFDTRHTYSNQPQHF
CDR3 DNA: TGTGCCAGTTTTGATACTCGACATACTTATAGCAATCAGCCCCAGCATTTT

clone size: many
CDR3 length: 11
D gene: -
J gene: TRBJ1-2
V gene: TRBV29-1
CDR3 protein: CSVRTGYGNTF
CDR3 DNA: TGCAGCGTCCGGACGGGGTATGGCAACACCTTC

clone size: many
CDR3 length: 16
D gene: -
J gene: TRBJ2-6
V gene: TRBV20-1
CDR3 protein: CSATQGHLSGANVLTF
CDR3 DNA: TGCAGTGCTACACAGGGCCATCTATCTGGGGCCAACGTCCTGACTTTC

clone size: many
CDR3 length: 15
D gene: -
J gene: TRBJ1-5
V gene: TRBV6-1
CDR3 protein: CASSGGGAGGQPQHF
CDR3 DNA: TGTGCCAGCAGTGGGGGAGGGGCAGGAGGTCAGCCCCAGCATTTT

clone size: many
CDR3 length: 13
D gene: -
J gene: TRBJ1-5
V gene: TRBV30
CDR3 protein: CAWSAGQSQPQHF
CDR3 DNA: TGTGCCTGGAGTGCTGGGCAAAGTCAGCCCCAGCATTTT

clone size: many
CDR3 length: 17
D gene: TRBD1
J gene: TRBJ2-2
V gene: TRBV20-1
CDR3 protein: CSARDPDRVRSTGELFF
CDR3 DNA: TGCAGTGCTAGAGACCCAGACAGGGTGAGGAGCACCGGGGAGCTGTTTTTT

clone size: -
CDR3 length: 14
D gene: -
J gene: TRBJ2-5
V gene: TRBV6-1
CDR3 protein: CASSEVGQGETQYF
CDR3 DNA: TGTGCCAGCAGTGAAGTAGGGCAAGGCGAGACCCAGTACTTC

clone size: few
CDR3 length: 14
D gene: -
J gene: TRBJ2-7
V gene: TRBV7-8
CDR3 protein: CASSLAAPTYEQYF
CDR3 DNA: TGTGCCAGCAGCTTAGCAGCGCCAACTTACGAGCAGTACTTC

clone size: many
CDR3 length: 14
D gene: -
J gene: TRBJ2-2
V gene: TRBV13
CDR3 protein: CASSLSLSTGELFF
CDR3 DNA: TGTGCCAGCAGCTTGTCACTATCGACCGGGGAGCTGTTTTTT

clone size: -
CDR3 length: 15
D gene: TRBD2
J gene: TRBJ2-2
V gene: TRBV6-5
CDR3 protein: CASSYRTSLAGELFF
CDR3 DNA: TGTGCCAGCAGTTACCGGACTAGCCTAGCCGGGGAGCTGTTTTTT

clone size: -
CDR3 length: 14
D gene: -
J gene: TRBJ1-1
V gene: TRBV6-1
CDR3 protein: CASSKERTATEAFF
CDR3 DNA: TGTGCCAGCAGTAAAGAGCGGACAGCCACTGAAGCTTTCTTT

clone size: -
CDR3 length: 14
D gene: -
J gene: TRBJ1-2
V gene: TRBV4-1
CDR3 protein: CASSRNTGFYGYTF
CDR3 DNA: TGCGCCAGCAGCCGTAATACAGGGTTCTATGGCTACACCTTC

clone size: many
CDR3 length: 14
D gene: TRBD1
J gene: TRBJ1-1
V gene: TRBV10-3
CDR3 protein: CAISRQGRNTEAFF
CDR3 DNA: TGTGCCATCAGCCGACAGGGACGAAACACTGAAGCTTTCTTT

clone size: -
CDR3 length: 13
D gene: -
J gene: TRBJ1-5
V gene: TRBV6-5
CDR3 protein: CASSNSPNQPQHF
CDR3 DNA: TGTGCCAGCAGTAACAGTCCCAATCAGCCCCAGCATTTT

clone size: -
CDR3 length: 17
D gene: TRBD1
J gene: TRBJ1-1
V gene: TRBV6-2/TRBV6-3
CDR3 protein: CASSYSISWDSYTEAFF
CDR3 DNA: TGTGCCAGCAGTTACTCGATAAGTTGGGACAGCTACACTGAAGCTTTCTTT

clone size: many
CDR3 length: 16
D gene: TRBD1
J gene: TRBJ2-7
V gene: TRBV3-1
CDR3 protein: CASSQYSGTGSYEQYF
CDR3 DNA: TGTGCCAGCAGCCAATACTCCGGGACAGGGTCCTACGAGCAGTACTTC

clone size: many
CDR3 length: 15
D gene: TRBD1
J gene: TRBJ1-5
V gene: TRBV6-1
CDR3 protein: CASSETGQGGQPQHF
CDR3 DNA: TGTGCCAGCAGTGAAACTGGACAGGGTGGCCAGCCCCAGCATTTT

clone size: many
CDR3 length: 16
D gene: TRBD2
J gene: TRBJ2-5
V gene: TRBV27
CDR3 protein: CASSSLLAGGRETQYF
CDR3 DNA: TGTGCCAGCAGTTCGCTTCTAGCGGGAGGGAGAGAGACCCAGTACTTC

clone size: -
CDR3 length: 17
D gene: -
J gene: TRBJ2-6
V gene: TRBV30
CDR3 protein: CAWSSRLSSSGANVLTF
CDR3 DNA: TGTGCCTGGAGTTCCCGATTATCGAGCTCTGGGGCCAACGTCCTGACTTTC

clone size: many
CDR3 length: 14
D gene: -
J gene: TRBJ2-2
V gene: TRBV5-1
CDR3 protein: CASSLEVGSGELFF
CDR3 DNA: TGCGCCAGCAGCTTGGAGGTCGGGTCCGGGGAGCTGTTTTTT

clone size: many
CDR3 length: 16
D gene: TRBD1
J gene: TRBJ2-7
V gene: TRBV9
CDR3 protein: CASSPTGTGPLYEQYF
CDR3 DNA: TGTGCCAGCAGCCCAACCGGGACAGGGCCTCTCTACGAGCAGTACTTC

clone size: many
CDR3 length: 14
D gene: -
J gene: TRBJ2-5
V gene: TRBV28
CDR3 protein: CASSSPRGGGTQYF
CDR3 DNA: TGTGCCAGCAGTTCTCCCAGGGGGGGGGGGACCCAGTACTTC

clone size: -
CDR3 length: 14
D gene: TRBD1
J gene: TRBJ1-6
V gene: TRBV28
CDR3 protein: CASSFGTGRSPLHF
CDR3 DNA: TGTGCCAGCAGTTTCGGGACAGGTCGGTCACCCCTCCACTTT

clone size: many
CDR3 length: 16
D gene: -
J gene: TRBJ2-5
V gene: TRBV7-9
CDR3 protein: CASSPWKEVVQETQYF
CDR3 DNA: TGTGCCAGCAGCCCTTGGAAGGAGGTTGTCCAAGAGACCCAGTACTTC

clone size: few
CDR3 length: 16
D gene: TRBD2
J gene: TRBJ2-5
V gene: TRBV7-2
CDR3 protein: CASSLQLAGGPETQYF
CDR3 DNA: TGTGCCAGCAGCCTCCAACTAGCGGGGGGGCCCGAGACCCAGTACTTC

clone size: many
CDR3 length: 14
D gene: -
J gene: TRBJ2-5
V gene: TRBV20-1
CDR3 protein: CSARVRANKETQYF
CDR3 DNA: TGCAGTGCTAGAGTGAGGGCCAATAAAGAGACCCAGTACTTC

clone size: few
CDR3 length: 13
D gene: -
J gene: TRBJ1-6
V gene: TRBV6-1
CDR3 protein: CASSQGNHSPLHF
CDR3 DNA: TGTGCCAGCAGTCAAGGGAACCATTCACCCCTCCACTTT

clone size: many
CDR3 length: 12
D gene: TRBD1
J gene: TRBJ1-2
V gene: TRBV28
CDR3 protein: CASRQGGYGYTF
CDR3 DNA: TGTGCCAGTCGACAGGGGGGGTATGGCTACACCTTC

clone size: -
CDR3 length: 15
D gene: -
J gene: TRBJ2-5
V gene: TRBV27
CDR3 protein: CASSSTGGGVETQYF
CDR3 DNA: TGTGCCAGCAGTTCCACAGGGGGGGGAGTGGAGACCCAGTACTTC

clone size: many
CDR3 length: 14
D gene: TRBD1
J gene: TRBJ1-5
V gene: TRBV30
CDR3 protein: CAWSVQGSGQPQHF
CDR3 DNA: TGTGCCTGGAGTGTACAGGGGTCGGGTCAGCCCCAGCATTTT

clone size: -
CDR3 length: 13
D gene: -
J gene: TRBJ1-2
V gene: TRBV30
CDR3 protein: CAWSVGRKYGYTF
CDR3 DNA: TGTGCCTGGAGTGTGGGCAGAAAGTATGGCTACACCTTC

clone size: -
CDR3 length: 15
D gene: -
J gene: TRBJ1-5
V gene: TRBV24-1
CDR3 protein: CATSASWGINQPQHF
CDR3 DNA: TGTGCCACCAGTGCCTCTTGGGGGATCAATCAGCCCCAGCATTTT

clone size: many
CDR3 length: 16
D gene: TRBD2
J gene: TRBJ2-2
V gene: TRBV19
CDR3 protein: CASSNTSGIRHGELFF
CDR3 DNA: TGTGCCAGTAGCAATACTAGCGGGATTCGCCACGGGGAGCTGTTTTTT

clone size: many
CDR3 length: 10
D gene: -
J gene: TRBJ1-1
V gene: TRBV29-1
CDR3 protein: CSVLNTEAFF
CDR3 DNA: TGCAGCGTTCTGAACACTGAAGCTTTCTTT

clone size: many
CDR3 length: 13
D gene: -
J gene: TRBJ1-1
V gene: TRBV12-3/TRBV12-4
CDR3 protein: CASRRQENTEAFF
CDR3 DNA: TGTGCCAGCAGGCGACAGGAAAACACTGAAGCTTTCTTT

clone size: many
CDR3 length: 16
D gene: -
J gene: TRBJ2-6
V gene: TRBV2
CDR3 protein: CASKSGRNSGANVLTF
CDR3 DNA: TGTGCCAGCAAATCGGGACGGAACTCTGGGGCCAACGTCCTGACTTTC

clone size: many
CDR3 length: 16
D gene: -
J gene: TRBJ2-7
V gene: TRBV7-8
CDR3 protein: CASSLSFVNESYEQYF
CDR3 DNA: TGTGCCAGCAGCTTAAGTTTTGTTAATGAAAGCTACGAGCAGTACTTC

clone size: many
CDR3 length: 14
D gene: -
J gene: TRBJ2-7
V gene: TRBV29-1
CDR3 protein: CSSLQHGGGYEQYF
CDR3 DNA: TGCAGCTCCCTCCAACACGGGGGCGGTTACGAGCAGTACTTC

clone size: few
CDR3 length: 15
D gene: -
J gene: TRBJ2-1
V gene: TRBV6-1
CDR3 protein: CASRIGDPYYNEQFF
CDR3 DNA: TGTGCCAGCCGTATCGGGGACCCATATTACAATGAGCAGTTCTTC

clone size: many
CDR3 length: 13
D gene: TRBD1
J gene: TRBJ1-1
V gene: TRBV29-1
CDR3 protein: CSVEGDSYTEAFF
CDR3 DNA: TGCAGCGTTGAGGGGGACAGCTACACTGAAGCTTTCTTT

clone size: few
CDR3 length: 15
D gene: -
J gene: TRBJ1-5
V gene: TRBV6-2/TRBV6-3
CDR3 protein: CASSDGTVGNQPQHF
CDR3 DNA: TGTGCCAGCAGTGACGGGACTGTGGGCAATCAGCCCCAGCATTTT

clone size: -
CDR3 length: 14
D gene: -
J gene: TRBJ2-7
V gene: TRBV12-3/TRBV12-4
CDR3 protein: CASSLAGIPYEQYF
CDR3 DNA: TGTGCCAGCAGTTTGGCGGGTATCCCCTACGAGCAGTACTTC

clone size: few
CDR3 length: 15
D gene: TRBD1
J gene: TRBJ1-2
V gene: TRBV6-2/TRBV6-3
CDR3 protein: CASRPRDRGLSGYTF
CDR3 DNA: TGTGCCAGCAGACCTCGGGACAGGGGGCTCTCCGGCTACACCTTC

clone size: many
CDR3 length: 14
D gene: TRBD2
J gene: TRBJ2-7
V gene: TRBV7-6
CDR3 protein: CASSPQREFYEQYF
CDR3 DNA: TGTGCCAGCAGCCCTCAGCGGGAGTTCTACGAGCAGTACTTC

clone size: many
CDR3 length: 18
D gene: -
J gene: TRBJ1-6
V gene: TRBV28
CDR3 protein: CASSLYRRASSYNSPLHF
CDR3 DNA: TGTGCCAGCAGTTTATACCGCCGAGCGAGCTCCTATAATTCACCCCTCCACTTT

clone size: many
CDR3 length: 13
D gene: -
J gene: TRBJ1-2
V gene: TRBV6-1
CDR3 protein: CASSERRNSGYTF
CDR3 DNA: TGTGCCAGCAGTGAACGAAGGAACTCTGGCTACACCTTC

clone size: many
CDR3 length: 15
D gene: -
J gene: TRBJ2-3
V gene: TRBV15
CDR3 protein: CATSRDRAGADTQYF
CDR3 DNA: TGTGCCACCAGCAGAGATCGGGCAGGGGCAGATACGCAGTATTTT

clone size: many
CDR3 length: 13
D gene: -
J gene: TRBJ2-7
V gene: TRBV5-1
CDR3 protein: CASSLSSFYEQYF
CDR3 DNA: TGCGCCAGCAGCTTGTCCAGCTTCTACGAGCAGTACTTC